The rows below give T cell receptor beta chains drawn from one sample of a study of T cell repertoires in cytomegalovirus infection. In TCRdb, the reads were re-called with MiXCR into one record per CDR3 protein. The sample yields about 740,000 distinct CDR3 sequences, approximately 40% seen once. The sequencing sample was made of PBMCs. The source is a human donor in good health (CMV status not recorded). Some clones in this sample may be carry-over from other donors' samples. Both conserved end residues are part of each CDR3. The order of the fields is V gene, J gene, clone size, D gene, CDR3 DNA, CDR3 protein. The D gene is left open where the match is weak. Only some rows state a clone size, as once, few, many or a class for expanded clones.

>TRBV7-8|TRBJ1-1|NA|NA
TGTGCCAGCAGCTTAGTCCAGGAGGAGGCTTTCTTT
CASSLVQEEAFF
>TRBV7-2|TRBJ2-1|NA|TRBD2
TGTGCCAGCAGCTTAGGGGGACTATGGGGATTGCGTGAGCAGTTCTTC
CASSLGGLWGLREQFF
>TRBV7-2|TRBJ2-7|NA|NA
TGTGCCAGCAGGCATGCCGGGACCCGCTACGAGCAGTACTTC
CASRHAGTRYEQYF
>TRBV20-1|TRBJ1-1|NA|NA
TGCAGTGCTAGTTTCAGCACTGAAGCTTTCTTT
CSASFSTEAFF
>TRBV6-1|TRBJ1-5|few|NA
TGTGCCAGCATCGAGGGGGATCGCGGCAATCAGCCCCAGCATTTT
CASIEGDRGNQPQHF
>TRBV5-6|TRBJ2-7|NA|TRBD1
TGTGCCAGCAGCTTGGGTCTGGACAGGGCTTTTCTCCATTTGGATCAGTACGAGCAGTACTTC
CASSLGLDRAFLHLDQYEQYF
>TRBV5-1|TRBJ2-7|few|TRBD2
TGCGCCAGCGCGCGGGGGGACGAGCAGTACTTC
CASARGDEQYF
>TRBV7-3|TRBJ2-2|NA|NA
TGTGCCAGCACCGCACGACCAAACACCGGGGAGCTGTTTTTT
CASTARPNTGELFF
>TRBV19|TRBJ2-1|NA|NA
TGTGCCAGTAGGTTCCCGGTGGGGAATGAGCAGTTCTTC
CASRFPVGNEQFF
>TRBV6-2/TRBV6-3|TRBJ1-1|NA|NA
TGTGCCAGCAGACAGGGAAGATTCAACACTGAAGCTTTCTTT
CASRQGRFNTEAFF
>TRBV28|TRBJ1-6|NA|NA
TGTGCCAGCAGCGCAAGCCTACGGACGGCATCATATAATTCACCCCTCCACTTT
CASSASLRTASYNSPLHF
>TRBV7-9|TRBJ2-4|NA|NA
TGTGCCAGCTGCTTGTCGGAACAGTCCAAAAACATTCAGTACTTC
CASCLSEQSKNIQYF
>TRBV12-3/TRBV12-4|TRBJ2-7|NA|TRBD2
TGCGCCAGCAGTTGGGGGACTAGCGGGAGAAGCTACGAGCAGTACTTC
CASSWGTSGRSYEQYF
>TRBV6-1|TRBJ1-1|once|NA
TGTGCCAGCAGCGTCCGACAGGCCCAACCGAACACTGAAGCTTTCTTT
CASSVRQAQPNTEAFF
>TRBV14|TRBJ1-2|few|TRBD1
TGTGCCAGCAGCCACCGGGACAGCTACAACTATGGCTACACCTTC
CASSHRDSYNYGYTF
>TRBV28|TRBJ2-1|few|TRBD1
TGTGCCAGCAGTTTCCCCGGGACAGGGCTACGCCGGCACAGGAATGAGCAGTTCTTC
CASSFPGTGLRRHRNEQFF
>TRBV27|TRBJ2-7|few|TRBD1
TGTGCCAGCAGGGACAGGGTAGACTACGAGCAGTACTTC
CASRDRVDYEQYF
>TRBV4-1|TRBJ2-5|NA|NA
TGCGCCAGCAGCCCCTTTGGCGGGCAAGAGACCCAGTACTTC
CASSPFGGQETQYF
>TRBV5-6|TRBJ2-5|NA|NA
TGTGCCAGCAGCTTGGCAGGGGAAGAGACCCCGTACTTC
CASSLAGEETPYF
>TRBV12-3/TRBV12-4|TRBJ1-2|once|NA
TGTGCCAGCAGTTTGGACGCTACTAACTATGGCTACACCTTC
CASSLDATNYGYTF
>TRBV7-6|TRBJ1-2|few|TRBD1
TGTGCCAGCAGCTTAGGTGTCTTCGGGACAGGAGTGGGTAACTATGGCTACACCTTC
CASSLGVFGTGVGNYGYTF
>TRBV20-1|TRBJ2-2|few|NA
TGCAGTGCTAGAGAAATGAGCACCGGGGAGCTGTTTTTT
CSAREMSTGELFF
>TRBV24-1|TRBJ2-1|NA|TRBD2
TGTGCCACCAGTGATCCAGACCTCACTAGCGGGAGGATCAATGAGCAGTTCTTC
CATSDPDLTSGRINEQFF
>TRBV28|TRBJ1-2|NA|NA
TGTGCCACTACCGCAGGGGCCGTGGTAGGCTATGGCTACACCTTC
CATTAGAVVGYGYTF
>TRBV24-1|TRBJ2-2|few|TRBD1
TGTGCCACCAGTGACCTGGGACAGCCCGGGGAGCTGTTTTTT
CATSDLGQPGELFF
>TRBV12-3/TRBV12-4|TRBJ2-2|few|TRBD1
TGTGCCAGCAGCCTGGGACAGGGGGCAGGCGGGGAGCTGTTTTTT
CASSLGQGAGGELFF
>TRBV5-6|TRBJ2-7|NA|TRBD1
TGTGCCAGCCGACAGGGAGACTACGAGCAGTACTTC
CASRQGDYEQYF
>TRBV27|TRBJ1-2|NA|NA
TGTGCCAGCAGTTTAAAAGGCAGGGACTATGGCTACACCTTC
CASSLKGRDYGYTF
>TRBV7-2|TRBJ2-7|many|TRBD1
TGTGCCAGCAGCTTGTCCGGGACAGGGGGGAACGAGCAGTACTTC
CASSLSGTGGNEQYF
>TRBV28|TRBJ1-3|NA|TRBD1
TGTGCCAGCAGTCGTGGACAGGGACAAGCCCACTCTGGAAACACCATATATTTT
CASSRGQGQAHSGNTIYF
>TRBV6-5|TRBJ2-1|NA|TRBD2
TGTGCCAGCAGTTACAGGGAGTTGGGATTGGGGGGGAATGAGCAGTTCTTC
CASSYRELGLGGNEQFF
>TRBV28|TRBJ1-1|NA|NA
TGTGCCAGCAGGATCCCAGGGGAGAACACTGAAGCTTTCTTT
CASRIPGENTEAFF
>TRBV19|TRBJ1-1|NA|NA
TGTGCCAGTAGTATAGTCGGGGCGGGAAACGCTGAAGCTTTCTTT
CASSIVGAGNAEAFF
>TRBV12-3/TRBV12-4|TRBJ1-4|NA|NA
TGTGCCAGCAGTCCCCGGGCCTCTGGGGCCCTTAATGAAAAACTGTTTTTT
CASSPRASGALNEKLFF
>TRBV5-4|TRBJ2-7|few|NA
TGTGCCAGCAGCTTGGGCAGTCCCAGCTCCTACGAGCAGTACTTC
CASSLGSPSSYEQYF
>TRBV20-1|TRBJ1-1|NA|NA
TGCAGTGCACCGGGAATCGGTTTCGCTGAAGCTTTCTTT
CSAPGIGFAEAFF
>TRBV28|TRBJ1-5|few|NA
TGTGCCAGCACCGACGGAAGGCAGGGAGGCAATCAGCCCCAGCATTTT
CASTDGRQGGNQPQHF
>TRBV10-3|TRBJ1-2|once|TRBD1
TGTGCCATCAGGGACCTCCGACAGGGCCTCTATGGCTACACCTTC
CAIRDLRQGLYGYTF
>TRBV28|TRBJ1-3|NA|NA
TGTGCCAGCACAAACTCGGTCGACTCTGGAAACACCATATATTTT
CASTNSVDSGNTIYF
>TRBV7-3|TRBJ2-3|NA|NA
TGTGCCAGCAGCCTCTCGGTTGGGGGGGCTGAAGATACGCAGTATTTT
CASSLSVGGAEDTQYF
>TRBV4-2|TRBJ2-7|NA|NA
TGTGCCAGCAGCCAAGGTCGGCAAGACTCCTACGAGCAGTACTTC
CASSQGRQDSYEQYF
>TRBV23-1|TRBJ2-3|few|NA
TGCGCCAGCAGTCTGCAGGGACATAGCACAGATACGCAGTATTTT
CASSLQGHSTDTQYF
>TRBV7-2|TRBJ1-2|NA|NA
TGTGCCAGCAGCTTGACCGTGGCGGTAGACTATGGCTACACCTTC
CASSLTVAVDYGYTF
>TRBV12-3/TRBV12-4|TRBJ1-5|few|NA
TGTGCCAGCAGTTTGAGCACCAGCAATCAGCCCCAGCATTTT
CASSLSTSNQPQHF
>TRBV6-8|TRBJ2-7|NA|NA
TGTGCCAGCAGTTACGTCTCGGGGGGCCCGTACGAGCAGTACTTC
CASSYVSGGPYEQYF
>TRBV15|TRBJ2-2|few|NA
TGTGCCACAGCCGACCAAGGGGGAACCGGGGAGCTGTTTTTT
CATADQGGTGELFF
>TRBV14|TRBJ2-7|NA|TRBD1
TGTGCCAGCAGCCAAGATTTTCGCGGGACAGGGGGAGGTCCTGTCTACGAGCAGTACTTC
CASSQDFRGTGGGPVYEQYF
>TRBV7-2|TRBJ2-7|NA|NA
TGTGCCAGCAGCTTAAAGGCAGGGGTCTACGAGCAGTACTTC
CASSLKAGVYEQYF
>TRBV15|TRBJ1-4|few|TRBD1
TGTGCCACCAGCAGAGTTTCGGGACAGGGTGTTGAAAAACTGTTTTTT
CATSRVSGQGVEKLFF
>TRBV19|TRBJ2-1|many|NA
TGTGCCAGTAGTATAGGCGCCCTAGCTACTGAGCAGTTCTTC
CASSIGALATEQFF